This T cell receptor beta chain was captured by sequencing in a study of T cells in Graves' hyperthyroidism and ophthalmopathy. Across the whole study: Blood from the periphery was taken at initial diagnosis, before any treatment.

Amplification yielded TCR beta CDR3 regions, with RNA transcripts as the source. During a first-round RT-PCR of the TCR CDR3, the HTBI primer set was used. TCRdb used MiXCR to reprocess the multiplex PCR reads, holding one entry per CDR3 protein. Among fewer than 550,000 distinct CDR3 sequences listed, 15% to 19% were seen once. Germline V gene data show CDR1 as MNHNS and CDR2 as SASEGT. The CDR3 is 17 residues long. V lost 2 bases to trimming and J lost 1 base; unmatched junction nucleotides: 7. The rearrangement uses TRBV6-1 and TRBJ2-5; 10 positions match TRBD2. Sequences were obtained from blood. This receptor was taken from a woman between 18 and 29 years old with Graves' hyperthyroidism. CDR3 nucleotides: TGTGCCAGCAGTGAAATGGGGACTAGCGTAGTCCAAGAGACCCAGTACTTC. It translates to CASSEMGTSVVQETQYF.